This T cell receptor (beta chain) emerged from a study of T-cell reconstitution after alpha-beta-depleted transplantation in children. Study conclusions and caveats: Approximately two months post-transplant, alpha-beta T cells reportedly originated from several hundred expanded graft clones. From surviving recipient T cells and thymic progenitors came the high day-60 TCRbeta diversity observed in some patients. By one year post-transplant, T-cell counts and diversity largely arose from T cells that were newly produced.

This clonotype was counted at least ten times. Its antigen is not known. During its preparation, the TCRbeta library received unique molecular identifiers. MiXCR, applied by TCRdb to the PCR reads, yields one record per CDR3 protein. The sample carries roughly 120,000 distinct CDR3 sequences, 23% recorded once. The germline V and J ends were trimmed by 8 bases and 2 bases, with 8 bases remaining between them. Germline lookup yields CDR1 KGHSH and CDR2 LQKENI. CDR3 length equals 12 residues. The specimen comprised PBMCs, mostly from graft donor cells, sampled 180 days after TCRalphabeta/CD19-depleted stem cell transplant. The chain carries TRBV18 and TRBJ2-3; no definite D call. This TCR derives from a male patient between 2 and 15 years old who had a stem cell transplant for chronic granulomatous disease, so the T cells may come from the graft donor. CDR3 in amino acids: CASSPFTDTQYF. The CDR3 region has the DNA TGTGCCAGCAGCCCTTTCACAGATACGCAGTATTTT.